This passage covers 17 T cell receptor beta chains from one sample sequenced in a study of T cell clonality in common variable immunodeficiency. This table comes from immunoSEQ multiplex PCR, and its TCRdb copy is limited to in-frame clones, with some not included. This sample carries 40,000 to 65,000 clones, none of them present only once. The sequenced sample consisted of peripheral blood mononuclear cells. These receptor sequences come from a person between 18 and 75 years old in good health.

This clone was seen ten or more times. The read ends 3 residues shy of where the CDR3 ends; the end is completed using the germline J gene. This sequence joins TRBV5-1 and TRBJ2-1, with D uncertain. The CDR3 totals 16 residues. V was trimmed by 4 bases and J by 1 base, leaving 15 bases between them. In germline, CDR1 is SGHRS, CDR2 YFSETQ. CDR3 region: CASSPRPSRSYNEQFF. The DNA read from the CDR3 is TGCGCCAGCAGCCCGCGTCCCTCTAGGTCCTACAATGAG. Full variable domain (rest looked up from reference TRBV5-1 and TRBJ2-1): KAGVTQTPRYLIKTRGQQVTLSCSPISGHRSVSWYQQTPGQGLQFLFEYFSETQRNKGNFPGRFSGRQFSNSRSEMNVSTLELGDSALYLCASSPRPSRSYNEQFFGPGTRLTVL.

This clone was observed at least ten times. The read comes to an end 3 residues before the CDR3 does, leaving the germline J gene to fill in the end. The rearrangement links TRBV7-9 to TRBJ2-7; D remains ambiguous. V was trimmed by 1 base and J by 4 bases, leaving 14 bases between them. The CDR3 contains 15 residues. The germline V gene has CDR1 SEHNR and CDR2 FQNEAQ (reference sequence). CDR3 amino acids: CASSLEGGLPYEQYF. CDR3 DNA, as far as it was read: TGTGCCAGCAGCTTAGAAGGCGGCCTACCGTACGAG.

This clone was counted at least ten times. The read ends 3 residues shy of where the CDR3 ends; the end is completed using the germline J gene. The V gene is TRBV18, the J gene TRBJ1-6; 9 bases are shared with TRBD1. CDR1 KGHSH and CDR2 LQKENI come from the germline V gene. V lost 3 bases and J lost 6; bases outside the gene matches: 6. The CDR3 sequence is 16 residues long. Incomplete CDR3 DNA: TGTGCCAGCTCACCGGCGACAGGGGGTCGTAATTCACCC. Encoded protein: CASSPATGGRNSP. The entire CDR3 protein reads CASSPATGGRNSPLHF.

This clone was observed at least ten times. The read ends 3 residues shy of where the CDR3 ends; the end is completed using the germline J gene. The gene calls are TRBV6-1 and TRBJ2-7; D gene unclear. Germline CDR1 MNHNS, CDR2 SASEGT. V was trimmed by 1 base and J by 0 bases, leaving 7 bases between them. The CDR3 has 14 residues. The CDR3 sequence is CASSEVTTSYEQYF. The CDR3 DNA, read in part, is TGTGCCAGCAGTGAAGTAACAACCTCCTACGAG.

This clone was observed a handful of times. Read coverage stops 3 residues before the CDR3 terminus; the germline J gene supplies the remainder. This chain connects TRBV2 to TRBJ1-5; 8 positions match TRBD1. Trimming removed 7 bases from V and 2 bases from J; junction bases left unmatched: 13. The length of the CDR3 is 17 residues. The germline gives CDR1 SNHLY, CDR2 FYNNEI. CDR3: CASTQASGGSGNQPQHF. CDR3 DNA, as far as it was read: TGTGCCAGCACCCAGGCCTCAGGGGGCTCGGGCAATCAGCCC.

This clone was detected ten times or more. The read terminates 3 residues before the CDR3 end, so the remaining end is supplied by the germline J gene. V and J are TRBV7-9 and TRBJ1-1; possibly TRBD1 for D (6 bases). Germline V gives CDR1 SEHNR, CDR2 FQNEAQ (reference sequence). Trimming left V 4 bases short and J 1 base short, with 13 bases between. The CDR3 is 15 residues long. The CDR3 DNA, read in part, is TGTGCCAGCAGCTCCCCGACCAGGGGGAACACTGAA. This translates into CASSSPTRGNTE. The full CDR3 protein reads CASSSPTRGNTEAFF.

There are many counts of this clone. The CDR3 end falls 3 residues outside the read, so it is completed with the germline J gene. The genes are TRBV7-2 and TRBJ2-3; 7 bases align to TRBD2. V trimming: 3 bases; J trimming: 3 bases; junction bases outside the gene matches: 6. The CDR3 consists of 15 residues. Germline values: CDR1 SGHTA, CDR2 FQGNSA. CDR3 DNA (partial): TGTGCCAGCAGCTTTGGACTAGGCCGGACAGATACG. Translation: CASSFGLGRTDT. The CDR3 as a whole reads CASSFGLGRTDTQYF.

Concerning this clone: The CDR3 end lies 3 residues beyond the end of the read and is filled in from the germline J gene. The chain has TRBV5-1 and TRBJ2-2; 9 nucleotides line up with TRBD2. Germline-derived CDR1 and CDR2 are SGHRS and YFSETQ. This CDR3 is 16 amino acids long. The V gene end was trimmed by 2 bases and the J gene end by 5 bases; junction bases not matched to a gene: 7. The CDR3 loop reads CASSFAGGLGTGELFF. The DNA read from the CDR3 is TGCGCCAGCAGCTTCGCGGGAGGGCTTGGTACCGGGGAG.

This clone came up many times. A read error may account for a junction end that differs from germline. With the read ending 3 residues before the CDR3 end, the germline J gene is used to fill in that end. The chain is built from TRBV7-7 and TRBJ2-2, with 9 bases that match TRBD1. Germline V gene data show CDR1 as SSHAT and CDR2 as FNYEAQ (reference sequence). The CDR3 consists of 16 residues. The CDR3 loop is CASSLEGTGNPGELFF. CDR3 DNA, as far as it was read: TGTGCTAGCAGCTTAGAGGGGACAGGGAACCCCGGGGAG.

This clone was seen ten or more times. Read data end 3 residues before the CDR3 end; the end is taken from the germline J gene. V gene TRBV30 combines with J gene TRBJ1-1; TRBD1 might be the D (5 bases). Trimming took 2 bases from V and 0 from J, leaving 7 bases between them. Germline assignment: CDR1 GTSNPN and CDR2 SVGIG (reference sequence). CDR3 length: 13 amino acids. The CDR3 spells CAWSQGMNTEAFF. CDR3 DNA, as far as it was read: TGTGCCTGGAGTCAGGGCATGAACACTGAA. The whole variable domain, remainder taken from reference TRBV30 and TRBJ1-1, is SQTIHQWPATLVQPVGSPLSLECTVEGTSNPNLYWYRQAAGRGLQLLFYSVGIGQISSEVPQNLSASRPQDRQFILSSKKLLLSDSGFYLCAWSQGMNTEAFFGQGTRLTVV.

On this clone itself: Read coverage stops 3 residues before the CDR3 terminus; the germline J gene supplies the remainder. The gene calls are TRBV4-2 and TRBJ2-7; TRBD1 agrees at 7 bases. The CDR3 consists of 15 residues. The V gene end was trimmed by 2 bases and the J gene end by 6 bases; junction bases not matched to a gene: 10. CDR1 LGHNA and CDR2 YNFKEQ come from the germline V gene. Here the CDR3 reads CASSQPRQGRGEQYF. The DNA read from the CDR3 is TGTGCCAGCAGCCAACCCCGACAGGGAAGGGGCGAG.

This clone has at least ten counts. The missing CDR3 end, 3 residues past where the read stops, is filled in from the germline J gene. The chain is built from TRBV29-1 and TRBJ1-5, with D tentatively TRBD1 (6 bases). Trimming took 6 bases from V and 3 from J, leaving 12 bases between them. This CDR3 is built from 13 residues. Germline-derived CDR1 and CDR2 are SQVTM and ANQGSEA. The CDR3 loop is CSVSTGPNQPQHF. The covered CDR3 bases are TGCAGCGTCTCTACAGGGCCCAATCAGCCC.

This clone was seen many times. The read comes to an end 3 residues before the CDR3 does, leaving the germline J gene to fill in the end. V usage is TRBV10-3 and J usage is TRBJ1-2; D is unclear. Germline CDR1 reads ENHRY; CDR2 reads SYGVKD. Trimming cost V 5 bases and J 5 bases, with 18 bases left between them. This CDR3 has 15 amino acids. The CDR3 is CAISQDYSYRYGYTF. The part of the CDR3 DNA that was read is TGTGCCATCAGTCAGGATTATTCGTACAGATATGGC.

This clone was found many times. The read halts 3 residues ahead of the CDR3 end, with the missing end drawn from the germline J gene. The rearrangement links TRBV20-1 to TRBJ1-6, with D perhaps matching TRBD1 (5 bases). The CDR3 sequence is 14 residues long. Germline CDR1 is DFQATT and CDR2 is SNEGSKA (reference sequence). V lost 5 bases, J lost 7 bases, and 15 bases lay in between. The sequenced CDR3 bases are TGCAGTGCTCAATTGGCAGGGTTGAATTCACCC. Translating gives CSAQLAGLNSP. In full, the CDR3 reads CSAQLAGLNSPLHF.

This clone was seen at least ten times. Read coverage stops 3 residues before the CDR3 terminus; the germline J gene supplies the remainder. The J gene is TRBJ2-1, the V gene TRBV7-9; no clear D. With 1 base removed from V and 3 bases from J, the gap between germline ends came to 7 bases. CDR1 SEHNR and CDR2 FQNEAQ come from the germline V gene (reference sequence). This CDR3 comprises 14 residues. The CDR3 loop is CASSLELSYNEQFF. The sequenced CDR3 bases are TGTGCCAGCAGCTTAGAACTTAGCTACAATGAG.

This clone has at least ten counts. The observed sequence ends 3 residues before the CDR3 terminus, with the missing tail filled in from the germline J gene. This chain joins TRBV18 and TRBJ2-7; 7 positions match TRBD2. With V trimmed by 0 bases and J by 2 bases, 4 bases remained unmatched. The CDR3 length is 15 residues. CDR1 and CDR2 (germline): KGHSH, LQKENI. The CDR3 loop is CASSPPGGRAYEQYF. The CDR3 bases that were read are TGTGCCAGCTCACCACCGGGGGGGAGGGCCTACGAG. Using reference TRBV18 and TRBJ2-7 for the parts outside the CDR3, the full variable domain is NAGVMQNPRHLVRRRGQEARLRCSPMKGHSHVYWYRQLPEEGLKFMVYLQKENIIDESGMPKERFSAEFPKEGPSILRIQQVVRGDSAAYFCASSPPGGRAYEQYFGPGTRLTVT.

This clone came up many times. The read stops 3 residues short of the end of the CDR3; the missing end is completed from the germline J gene. The chain employs TRBV5-1 and TRBJ1-1; the D is unclear. Between the trimmed V and J ends, which lost 7 bases and 1 base, there was a span of 14 bases. The CDR3 is 14 residues long. CDR1 and CDR2 from the germline V gene are SGHRS and YFSETQ. The sequenced part of the CDR3 DNA is TGCGCCAGCCGCCCCGTCCCCGGGAACACTGAA. Translated, it gives CASRPVPGNTE. The full CDR3 protein is CASRPVPGNTEAFF.